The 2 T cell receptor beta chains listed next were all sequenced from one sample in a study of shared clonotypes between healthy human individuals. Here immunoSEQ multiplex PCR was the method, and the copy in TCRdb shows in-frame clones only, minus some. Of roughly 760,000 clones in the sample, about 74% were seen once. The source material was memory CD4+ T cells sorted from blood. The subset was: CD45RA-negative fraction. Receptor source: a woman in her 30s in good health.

The CDR3 here is CASSPPVRGAKLFF. The CDR3 DNA reads TGTGCCAGCAGTCCGCCGGTGAGGGGTGCAAAACTGTTTTTT. The chain is built from TRBV28 and TRBJ1-4; TRBD1 might be the D (5 bases). CDR1 and CDR2 (germline): MDHEN, SYDVKM. The V gene lost 5 bases and the J gene lost 10 bases, with 17 bases spanning the gap. The CDR3 totals 14 residues.

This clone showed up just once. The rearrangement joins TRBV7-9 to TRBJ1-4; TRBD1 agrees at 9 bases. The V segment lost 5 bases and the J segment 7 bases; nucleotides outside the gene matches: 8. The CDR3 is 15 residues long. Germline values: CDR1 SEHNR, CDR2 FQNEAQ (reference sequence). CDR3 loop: CASSERDRALEKLFF. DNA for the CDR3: TGTGCCAGCAGCGAACGGGACAGGGCCCTTGAAAAACTGTTTTTT.